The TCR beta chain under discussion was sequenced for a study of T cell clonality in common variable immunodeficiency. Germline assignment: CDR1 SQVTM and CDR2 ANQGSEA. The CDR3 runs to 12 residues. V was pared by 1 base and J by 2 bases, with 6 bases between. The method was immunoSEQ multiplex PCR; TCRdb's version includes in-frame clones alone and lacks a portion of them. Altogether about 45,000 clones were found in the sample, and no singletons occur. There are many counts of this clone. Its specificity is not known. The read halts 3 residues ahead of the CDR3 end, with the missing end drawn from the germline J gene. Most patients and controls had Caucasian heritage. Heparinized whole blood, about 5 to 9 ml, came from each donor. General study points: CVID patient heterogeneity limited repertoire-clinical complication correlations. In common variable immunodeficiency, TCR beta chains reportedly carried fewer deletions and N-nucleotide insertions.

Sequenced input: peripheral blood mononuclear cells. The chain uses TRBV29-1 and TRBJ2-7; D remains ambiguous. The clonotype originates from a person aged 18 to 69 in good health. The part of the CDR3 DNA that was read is TGCAGCGTTGAAGCTCAGGCCTACGAG. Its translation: CSVEAQAYE. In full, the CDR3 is CSVEAQAYEQYF.